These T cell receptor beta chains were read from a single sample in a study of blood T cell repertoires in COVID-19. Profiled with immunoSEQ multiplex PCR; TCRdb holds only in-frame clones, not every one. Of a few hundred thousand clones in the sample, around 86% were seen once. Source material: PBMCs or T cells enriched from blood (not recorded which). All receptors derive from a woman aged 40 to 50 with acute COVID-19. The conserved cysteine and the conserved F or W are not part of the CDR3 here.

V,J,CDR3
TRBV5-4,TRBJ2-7,ASSSLADYEQY
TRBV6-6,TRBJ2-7,ASSYKGAPYEQY
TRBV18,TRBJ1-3,ASSPPPVGNTIY
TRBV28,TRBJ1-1,ASSLGGLGSEAF
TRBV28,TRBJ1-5,ASSFDGGKPQH
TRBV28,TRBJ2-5,ASAAGQLKETQY
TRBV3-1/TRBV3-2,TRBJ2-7,ASSPERVQYSYEQY
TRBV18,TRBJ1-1,ASSPATQGTEAF
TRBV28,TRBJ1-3,ASSPAGGGWRNTIY
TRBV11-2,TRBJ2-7,ASSGDRASYEQY
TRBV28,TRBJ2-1,ASSSSGTGGGEQF
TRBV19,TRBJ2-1,ASSIIAGGGTEQF
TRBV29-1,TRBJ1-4,SGGPRGEKLF
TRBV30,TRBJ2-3,AWSDGLAGGTDTQY
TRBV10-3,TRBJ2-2,AISEPGTGPTKGGELF
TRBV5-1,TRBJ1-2,ASSLVEPFNNSGGYT
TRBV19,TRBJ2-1,ASSHRDRIGGRYNEQF
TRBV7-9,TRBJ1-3,ASSLLTAGNTIY
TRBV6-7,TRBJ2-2,ASSYLHRANTGELF
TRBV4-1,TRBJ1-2,ASSQGAETVNYGYT
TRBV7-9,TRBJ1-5,ASSPGDQPQH
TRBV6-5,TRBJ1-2,ASGLMGQGAGYT
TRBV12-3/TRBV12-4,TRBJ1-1,ASSLDYNTEAF
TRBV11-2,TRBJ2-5,ASSLDRIAPGSTQY
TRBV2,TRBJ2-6,ASSELPGTGANVLT
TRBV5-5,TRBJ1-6,ASSNTGTANSPLH
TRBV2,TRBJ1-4,ASRGQGAEKLF
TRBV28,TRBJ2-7,ATKRSTGNYEQY
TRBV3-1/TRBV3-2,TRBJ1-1,ASSQVQGGTEAF
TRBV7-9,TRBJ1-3,ASSPSHLPGNTIY
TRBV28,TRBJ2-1,ASSFGLARNNEQF
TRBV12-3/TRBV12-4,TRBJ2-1,ASSLTAYNEQF
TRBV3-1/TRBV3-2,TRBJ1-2,ASSLGQIYGYT
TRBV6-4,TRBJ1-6,ALNSPLH
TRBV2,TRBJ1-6,ASSDDRNSPLH
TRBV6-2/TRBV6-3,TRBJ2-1,ASSSNQRGSYNEQF
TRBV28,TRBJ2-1,ASSSGRRTSLGQF
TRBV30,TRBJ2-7,AWSAGTATYEQY
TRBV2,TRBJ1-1,ASRGDIMMNTEAF
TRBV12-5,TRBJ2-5,ASGFQRDGLAGMETQY
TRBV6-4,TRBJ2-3,ASSDSAGGIDTQY
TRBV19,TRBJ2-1,ASSYSGGINGEQF
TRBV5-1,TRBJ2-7,ASSLGKTSGNEQY
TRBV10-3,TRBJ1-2,AISELQGNGYT
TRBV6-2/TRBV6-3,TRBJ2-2,ASSYPGLAGGLGELF
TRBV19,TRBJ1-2,ASSPGGPNYGYT
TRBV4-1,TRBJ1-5,ASSQDGAGPFNQPQH
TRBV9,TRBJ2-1,ASSVSSTEQF
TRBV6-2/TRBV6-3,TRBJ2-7,ASSYGLAGEQY
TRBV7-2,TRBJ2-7,ASSTRTSGAGYEQY
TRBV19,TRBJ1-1,ASSIGGRGLSNTEAF
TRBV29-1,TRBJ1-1,SVDTGHLNTEAF
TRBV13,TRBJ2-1,ASSLTGGRSSYNEQF
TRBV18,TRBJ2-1,ASSPRLVSSSGKAGDEQF
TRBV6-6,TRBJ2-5,ASKRRGGSYQETQY
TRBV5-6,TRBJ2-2,ASSSGQNTGELF
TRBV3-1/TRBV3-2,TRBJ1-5,ASSRGQGNNQPQH
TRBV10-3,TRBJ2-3,AISGEGMDTQY
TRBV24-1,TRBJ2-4,ATSERRQAGVAKNIQY